The 30 T cell receptor beta chains presented below share a single source sample, sequenced in a study of CD8 T cells in ankylosing spondylitis. The antigens these receptors bind are not known. Study outcomes and limitations: Apparently characteristic of ankylosing spondylitis blood was a TCR beta motif (under ten highly homologous variants).

TCRdb processed the 5' RACE reads anew with MiXCR; each CDR3 protein has one entry. The table lists some 840,000 distinct CDR3 sequences, 12% of them singletons. Sequencing was done on a sample of blood, either unsorted or a sorted T cell fraction (not recorded which). The receptors originated from a male donor with ankylosing spondylitis.

This clonotype turned up a few times. The J gene is TRBJ1-1, the V gene TRBV28, with D maybe TRBD1 (5 bases). Germline V gene sequence: CDR1 MDHEN, CDR2 SYDVKM. The V end was cut by 6 bases, the J end by 5 bases, with 19 bases between. The length of the CDR3 is 15 residues. CDR3 loop: CASRPRGAGRTEAFF. CDR3 coding DNA: TGTGCCAGCAGACCTCGAGGGGCGGGGAGGACTGAAGCTTTCTTT.

The chain employs TRBV18 and TRBJ2-7; D ambiguous. The V and J ends lost 0 bases and 5 bases respectively, with 11 bases between them. In germline, CDR1 is KGHSH, CDR2 LQKENI. The CDR3 sequence is 14 residues long. CDR3 sequence (DNA): TGTGCCAGCTCACCACCTATGATGCGGAACGAGCAGTACTTC. Protein sequence: CASSPPMMRNEQYF. The entire variable domain, with the rest obtained from reference TRBV18 and TRBJ2-7, is as follows: NAGVMQNPRHLVRRRGQEARLRCSPMKGHSHVYWYRQLPEEGLKFMVYLQKENIIDESGMPKERFSAEFPKEGPSILRIQQVVRGDSAAYFCASSPPMMRNEQYFGPGTRLTVT.

The chain recombines TRBV10-2 with TRBJ1-6; D perhaps matches TRBD1 (5 bases). Germline V gene lookup returns CDR1 WSHSY and CDR2 SAAADI. This CDR3 spans 14 amino acids. The V gene lost 6 bases and the J gene lost 7 bases, with 13 bases spanning the gap. CDR3 nucleotide sequence: TGCGCCAGCAGGATACCGTCAGGGAATTCACCCCTCCACTTT. Its translation: CASRIPSGNSPLHF.

The chain has TRBV5-4 and TRBJ2-3, with D possibly matching TRBD1 (6 bases). The V end lost 8 bases, the J end lost 4 bases, and 14 bases lay between the germline ends. Germline assignment: CDR1 SGHNT and CDR2 YYREEE (reference sequence). The CDR3 covers 13 residues. CDR3 sequence: CARGGYRADTQYF. The CDR3 DNA reads TGTGCCAGGGGCGGCTACAGGGCAGATACGCAGTATTTT.

V gene TRBV15 combines with J gene TRBJ1-6; TRBD1 aligns across 8 bases. This CDR3 has 15 residues. V lost 2 bases and J lost 7; bases outside the gene matches: 4. CDR1 and CDR2 (germline): LNHNV, YYDKDF (reference sequence). In nucleotides, the CDR3 is TGTGCCACCAGCAGAAGGACAGGGAGAAATTCACCCCTCCACTTT. It specifies CATSRRTGRNSPLHF.

The chain uses TRBV5-1 and TRBJ2-7; 8 bases are a match to TRBD1. The germline gives CDR1 SGHRS, CDR2 YFSETQ. This CDR3 is built from 13 residues. Losses at the gene ends were 3 bases for V and 6 bases for J; bases not matched to a gene: 5. The CDR3 DNA follows: TGCGCCAGCAGCTCCGGACAGGGAAGCGAGCAGTACTTC. Translated: CASSSGQGSEQYF.

In this sample, this clonotype turned up many times. The chain joins TRBV9 to TRBJ1-1, with D possibly matching TRBD1 (5 bases). Germline V gene sequence: CDR1 SGDLS, CDR2 YYNGEE. This CDR3 is 15 amino acids long. V was trimmed by 3 bases and J by 1 base, leaving 13 bases between them. The CDR3 nucleotides are TGTGCCAGCAGCGCGGGACCCTTCGCGAACACTGAAGCTTTCTTT. Encoded protein: CASSAGPFANTEAFF.

This clonotype has only a few counts. The V gene is TRBV7-9, the J gene TRBJ1-1, with D perhaps matching TRBD1 (5 bases). The CDR3 covers 15 residues. CDR1 SEHNR and CDR2 FQNEAQ come from the germline V gene (reference sequence). The V gene lost 3 bases and the J gene lost 3 bases, with 14 bases spanning the gap. CDR3: CASSFPTRGDTEAFF. CDR3 sequence (DNA): TGTGCCAGCAGCTTCCCTACTAGGGGAGACACTGAAGCTTTCTTT.

There are many counts of this clonotype. In nucleotides, the CDR3 is TGTGCCAGCAGCTTAGTCCAGGGGGGAACAACTGAAGCTTTCTTT. This sequence encodes CASSLVQGGTTEAFF. The chain combines TRBV7-6 with TRBJ1-1, with TRBD1 identical over 7 bases. This CDR3 is built from 15 residues. Germline V CDR1 and CDR2: SGHVS, FNYEAQ. V shed 1 base and J 5 bases; nucleotides not matched to a gene: 7.

The chain employs TRBV4-1 and TRBJ2-5; D not certain. In germline, CDR1 is MGHRA, CDR2 YSYEKL. The CDR3 runs to 13 residues. V was clipped by 4 bases and J by 3 bases, with 9 bases between them. In nucleotides, the CDR3 is TGCGCCAGCAGCCGCGTCGATGAAGAGACCCAGTACTTC. Protein product: CASSRVDEETQYF.

V is TRBV5-1 and J is TRBJ2-7; TRBD1 agrees at 8 bases. The CDR3 has 17 amino acids. Germline values: CDR1 SGHRS, CDR2 YFSETQ. V lost 1 base, J lost 3 bases, and 12 bases stayed unmatched. The CDR3 loop reads CASSLPPGQDTFYEQYF. The CDR3 coding sequence is TGCGCCAGCAGCTTGCCTCCGGGACAGGATACCTTCTACGAGCAGTACTTC.

This clonotype was seen only a few times. V is TRBV7-3 and J is TRBJ1-6, with D unresolved. The V gene's germline CDR1 is SGHTA and CDR2 FQGTGA. The CDR3 is 13 residues long. Trimming removed 3 bases at V and 10 bases at J, with 10 bases between. The CDR3, as DNA: TGTGCCAGCAGCTTTGAGTTTAGGTCACCCCTCCACTTT. It specifies CASSFEFRSPLHF.

V usage is TRBV6-1 and J usage is TRBJ1-6; weak D call: TRBD1 (6 bases). The CDR3 loop spans 17 amino acids. Trimming removed 4 bases at V and 7 bases at J, with 20 bases between. The V gene's germline CDR1 is MNHNS and CDR2 SASEGT. CDR3 loop: CASSAGQPPYTNSPLHF. The CDR3 region has the DNA TGTGCCAGCAGTGCCGGACAGCCGCCGTATACCAATTCACCCCTCCACTTT.

This clonotype has at least ten counts. V and J are TRBV4-3 and TRBJ2-7; D possibly matches TRBD1 or TRBD2 (5 bases each). Trimming pared 1 base from V and 4 bases from J, leaving 14 bases between. Germline values: CDR1 LGHNA, CDR2 YSLEER. The CDR3 sequence is 15 residues long. CDR3 loop: CASSQVPGRLYEQYF. DNA of the CDR3: TGCGCCAGCAGCCAAGTACCGGGGCGCTTGTACGAGCAGTACTTC.

The CDR3 spells CASSLDGGETQYF. The CDR3 coding sequence is TGTGCCAGCAGTTTGGACGGAGGAGAGACCCAGTACTTC. V gene TRBV12-3 or TRBV12-4 combines with J gene TRBJ2-5, with D perhaps TRBD2 (5 bases). The CDR3 runs to 13 residues. V was cut by 3 bases and J by 4 bases, with 9 bases left in between.

This clonotype was seen a handful of times. This sequence joins TRBV20-1 and TRBJ2-3; 9 bases align to TRBD2. The CDR3 runs to 14 residues. CDR1 and CDR2 from the germline V gene are DFQATT and SNEGSKA (reference sequence). V lost 3 bases, J lost 3 bases, and 4 bases stayed unmatched. The CDR3 loop reads CSASASGNTDTQYF. As DNA, the CDR3 is TGCAGTGCTAGTGCTAGCGGGAATACAGATACGCAGTATTTT.

This clonotype has only a few counts. This chain links TRBV7-8 with TRBJ2-2; D remains ambiguous. V gave up 5 bases and J gave up 2 bases, with 18 bases separating them. CDR3 size: 17 residues. Per germline, CDR1 SGHVS and CDR2 FQNEAQ. The CDR3: CASSPRLVMRNTGELFF. In nucleotides, the CDR3 is TGTGCCAGCAGCCCCCGGTTAGTTATGCGAAACACCGGGGAGCTGTTTTTT.

This clonotype occurred a few times. The chain has TRBV6-5 and TRBJ2-2; TRBD1 is a possible D gene (6 bases). V lost 2 bases and J 6 bases, leaving 10 bases between the germline ends. The CDR3 covers 14 residues. Germline V CDR1 and CDR2: MNHEY, SVGAGI. CDR3 sequence: CASSYTGWAGELFF. The CDR3 DNA reads as TGTGCCAGCAGTTACACAGGGTGGGCCGGGGAGCTGTTTTTT.

There are many counts of this clonotype. The V call is TRBV5-1, the J call TRBJ2-3; D unclear. Deletions cut 0 bases from V and 4 bases from J, with 3 bases between. Germline CDR1 reads SGHRS; CDR2 reads YFSETQ. The CDR3 sequence is 12 residues long. As DNA, the CDR3 is TGCGCCAGCAGCTTGGCCTCAGATACGCAGTATTTT. Translation: CASSLASDTQYF.

The rearrangement links TRBV20-1 to TRBJ1-3, with D perhaps matching TRBD1 (5 bases). The germline gives CDR1 DFQATT, CDR2 SNEGSKA (reference sequence). This CDR3 is 13 amino acids long. Trimming left V 3 bases short and J 3 bases short, with 9 bases between. The CDR3 region is CSARDIVGNTIYF. CDR3 in DNA: TGCAGTGCTAGGGACATTGTTGGAAACACCATATATTTT.

The J gene is TRBJ2-5, the V gene TRBV15, with D maybe TRBD1 (5 bases). The CDR3 sequence is 15 residues long. V was pared by 1 base and J by 4 bases, with 13 bases between. Germline assignment: CDR1 LNHNV and CDR2 YYDKDF (reference sequence). The CDR3 loop reads CATSRGGRGGETQYF. The DNA for the CDR3 is TGTGCCACCAGCAGAGGAGGAAGGGGCGGAGAGACCCAGTACTTC.

DNA of the CDR3: TGCAGTGTTCCCACTATAGGACTCTCTGGGGCCAACGTCCTGACTTTC. Amino acids: CSVPTIGLSGANVLTF. The chain has TRBV20-1 and TRBJ2-6; a weak D match, TRBD2 (5 bases). The V and J ends lost 7 bases and 0 bases respectively, with 16 bases between them. Germline V gene sequence: CDR1 DFQATT, CDR2 SNEGSKA (reference sequence). CDR3 length: 16 residues.

The J gene is TRBJ2-1, the V gene TRBV4-1, with TRBD2 as a possible D gene (5 bases). CDR1 and CDR2 from the germline V gene are MGHRA and YSYEKL. Trimming stripped 5 bases from V and 7 bases from J, with 15 bases between. The CDR3 sequence is 14 residues long. The CDR3 reads CASSDPGRRNEQFF. CDR3 sequence (DNA): TGCGCCAGCAGCGACCCGGGTAGGAGGAATGAGCAGTTCTTC.

This clonotype was observed at least ten times. The V and J genes are TRBV12-3 or TRBV12-4 and TRBJ2-7; perhaps TRBD2 as D (6 bases). The CDR3 consists of 15 residues. With 1 base removed from V and 0 bases from J, the gap between germline ends came to 10 bases. The CDR3: CASSLVGGPSYEQYF. The CDR3 DNA follows: TGTGCCAGCAGTTTAGTGGGGGGACCCTCCTACGAGCAGTACTTC.

The chain recombines TRBV10-1 with TRBJ2-3, with D possibly matching TRBD1 (7 bases). Germline V gives CDR1 WNHNN, CDR2 SYGVQD (reference sequence). Trimming left V 2 bases short and J 3 bases short, with 9 bases between. The CDR3 spans 14 residues. The CDR3 region is CASSEPGGTDTQYF. In DNA form, the CDR3 reads TGCGCCAGCAGTGAGCCAGGGGGGACAGATACGCAGTATTTT.

A remark on this clonotype: A read error is likely, as this CDR3 ends without the conserved phenylalanine or tryptophan. This chain links TRBV5-1 with TRBJ1-1; D is perhaps TRBD1 (5 bases). This CDR3 is built from 13 residues. Trimming removed 3 bases from V and 3 bases from J, with 9 bases in between. CDR1 and CDR2 from the germline V gene are SGHRS and YFSETQ. In nucleotides, the CDR3 is TGCGCCAGCAGCTCCCGGGGGGACACTGAAGCTTTCCTT. It codes for CASSSRGDTEAFL.

This clonotype was counted between two and nine times. J is TRBJ1-2 and V is TRBV6-5; the D is unclear. The CDR3 covers 15 residues. V was pared by 0 bases and J by 4 bases, with 12 bases between. Germline lookup yields CDR1 MNHEY and CDR2 SVGAGI. This chain's CDR3 is CASSYSPGDSYGYTF. DNA for the CDR3: TGTGCCAGCAGTTACTCCCCCGGGGATAGCTATGGCTACACCTTC.

The chain joins TRBV10-3 to TRBJ2-3; TRBD1 or TRBD2 may be the D gene (5 bases each). Trimming shortened V by 6 bases and J by 0 bases, and 13 bases separated the two germline ends. The CDR3 covers 15 residues. Germline assignment: CDR1 ENHRY and CDR2 SYGVKD. CDR3 residues: CAIRPGTHSTDTQYF. CDR3 sequence (DNA): TGTGCCATCAGGCCCGGGACGCATAGCACAGATACGCAGTATTTT.

This clonotype was seen many times. The chain joins TRBV7-9 to TRBJ2-2; TRBD2 might be the D (6 bases). Trimming shortened V by 5 bases and J by 4 bases, and 11 bases separated the two germline ends. From germline, CDR1 is SEHNR and CDR2 FQNEAQ (reference sequence). The CDR3 has 14 residues. For the CDR3, the DNA is TGTGCCAGCAGCCGGGGACTTTCCACCGGGGAGCTGTTTTTT. This sequence encodes CASSRGLSTGELFF.

The V and J genes are TRBV28 and TRBJ2-5, with unresolved D. CDR1 is MDHEN and CDR2 is SYDVKM in the germline V gene. V was trimmed by 7 bases and J by 1 base, leaving 13 bases between them. The CDR3 loop spans 14 amino acids. The chain's CDR3 is CASTLPGSQETQYF. Written as DNA, the CDR3 is TGTGCCAGCACGCTTCCGGGCTCCCAAGAGACCCAGTACTTC.